This T cell receptor (beta chain) was identified in a study of tumor and adjacent non-tumor tissue in lung cancer. Germline CDR1 is WNHNN and CDR2 is SYGVQD (reference sequence). This CDR3 is built from 14 residues. This sample's RNA came from whole unsorted tissue. Chemotherapy-naive patients with new lung cancer underwent thoracic surgery in China, August–November 2014. About this clonotype itself: Its antigen is unidentified. At one end the junction does not follow the germline gene, possibly because of a read error.

Study-wide points: Patients with more diverse tumor TCRs had worse survival. Tumor repertoires had a smaller top 100 clone share than normal lung.

TCRbeta libraries were built with three rounds of nested PCR, modified from ARM-PCR. From the multiplex PCR reads, TCRdb called clonotypes with MiXCR, one entry per CDR3 protein. The top ten clones hold approximately 24% of a sample with roughly 120,000 distinct CDR3 sequences, 84% of them seen once. The genes are TRBV10-1 and TRBJ2-1; 8 bases are shared with TRBD2. The sequenced sample was lung tumor tissue. The clonotype originates from a man in his sixties or seventies with non-small cell lung cancer. The CDR3 reads CASSPLRGGFEQLF. The CDR3 DNA reads as TGCGCCAGCAGTCCCCTCCGGGGGGGCTTTGAGCAGTTATTC.